This is a list of T cell receptor beta chains from one sample in a study of T-cell reconstitution after alpha-beta-depleted transplantation in children. TCRdb re-analysed the PCR reads in MiXCR, keeping a single row per CDR3 protein. The sample includes over 25,000 distinct CDR3 sequences, under 6.5% of them seen just once. This sample comprised peripheral blood, obtained 60 days after TCRalphabeta/CD19-depleted stem cell transplant. Source of these receptors: a child under two years old who had a stem cell transplant for acute myeloid leukemia, so the T cells may come from the graft donor. The CDR3 runs from the conserved cysteine through the conserved F or W. D genes are given only for firm matches. Expanded clones are given a class, and other clones once, few, many or no size at all.

V gene,clone size,D gene,J gene,CDR3 protein
TRBV28,many,-,TRBJ2-7,CASSRLGVFSYEQYF
TRBV29-1,many,TRBD2,TRBJ2-3,CSVDPSGRADTQYF
TRBV20-1,many,TRBD2,TRBJ2-7,CSAPLAGGVEQYF
TRBV24-1,few,TRBD1,TRBJ2-1,CATSDFSDRVNEQFF
TRBV2,many,-,TRBJ2-5,CASVTQETQYF
TRBV7-6,many,-,TRBJ2-3,CASSRLGNTQYF
TRBV5-4,many,TRBD1,TRBJ1-6,CASRGDRVNSPLHF
TRBV4-2,many,-,TRBJ2-3,CASSRRADTQYF
TRBV4-3,many,TRBD1,TRBJ2-2,CASSQGRDRRNTGELFF
TRBV6-1,-,-,TRBJ2-7,CASSIRAHEQYF
TRBV27,few,TRBD2,TRBJ2-7,CASSGGARYEQYF
TRBV6-2/TRBV6-3,many,-,TRBJ2-1,CASSSHRALLSNEQFF
TRBV6-2/TRBV6-3,many,-,TRBJ2-7,CASSYLRGLPYEQYF
TRBV5-6,many,-,TRBJ2-1,CASSVGFRSYNEQFF
TRBV7-2,many,-,TRBJ2-3,CASSLEDSADTQYF
TRBV10-3,many,-,TRBJ2-3,CAISLRGGTDTQYF
TRBV12-3/TRBV12-4,many,TRBD1,TRBJ2-6,CASSLKPGTGTFSGANVLTF
TRBV4-3,many,-,TRBJ2-7,CASSPLPGGLTYEQYF
TRBV27,-,-,TRBJ1-1,CASSFRGGKEEAFF
TRBV4-3,many,TRBD1,TRBJ2-1,CASSQDLKGQGAVEQFF
TRBV5-1,many,TRBD1,TRBJ2-4,CASSLDRAAKNIQYF
TRBV6-1,many,TRBD2,TRBJ2-1,CASGSSGRGFF
TRBV28,many,-,TRBJ2-7,CASSPRGYEQYF
TRBV12-3/TRBV12-4,many,TRBD1,TRBJ2-7,CASSSWTGKSSYEQYF
TRBV11-1,many,-,TRBJ2-5,CASSVPRTGWETQYF
TRBV5-3,-,-,TRBJ1-5,CARSARSSNQPQHF
TRBV4-3,many,-,TRBJ1-2,CASSTTPAGYGYTF
TRBV7-8,few,TRBD1,TRBJ1-1,CASSLRTGVRTEAFF
TRBV27,many,TRBD2,TRBJ2-7,CASSFSGPSYEQYF
TRBV12-3/TRBV12-4,many,TRBD1,TRBJ1-1,CASSPRTGGEIEAFF
TRBV20-1,many,TRBD2,TRBJ2-7,CSARGGGRPHEQYF
TRBV20-1,many,-,TRBJ1-6,CSAPQSSYNSPLHF
TRBV7-9,-,TRBD1,TRBJ2-2,CASSSQGANTGELFF
TRBV15,few,TRBD1,TRBJ2-4,CATSSIQGADKNIQYF
TRBV5-5,many,TRBD1,TRBJ1-4,CASSSRQGTNEKLFF
TRBV4-2,many,-,TRBJ2-7,CASSQDPPAGPSYEQYF
TRBV29-1,many,-,TRBJ2-7,CSAVPRGHYEQYF